These 24 T cell receptor beta chains share one sample of origin, sequenced in a study of coeliac disease (dated by TCRdb to between 2021 and 2024). Receptor libraries were prepared by the immunoSEQ multiplex PCR assay. This is the immuneACCESS table as TCRdb keeps it, with only in-frame sequences that have V and J called. A part of the clones is gone; compared with another copy, unresolved V genes explain less than half, and the rest is unexplained. The sample has fewer than 5,500 clones on record, less than 65% of them singletons. 6.5% to 9.5% of the sample rests with the top ten. Input material: intraepithelial lymphocytes from the gut. The sample's cell subset or site label, decoded: intraepithelial cell (IEC) fraction of small intestinal biopsy. The receptors stem from a woman younger than 30 with active celiac disease.

A remark on this clone: Other DNA sequences within the sample encode an identical CDR3. The gene calls are TRBV7-9 and TRBJ2-7; TRBD2 agrees at 10 bases. Germline CDR1 is SEHNR and CDR2 is FQNEAQ (reference sequence). Unmatched junction bases numbered 4, after V lost 5 bases and J lost 3 bases. This CDR3 spans 14 amino acids. For the CDR3, the DNA is TGTGCCAGCAGCCCCCCTAGCGGGAGCTACGAGCAGTACTTC. It specifies CASSPPSGSYEQYF.

This rearrangement joins TRBV2 to TRBJ2-3; the match to TRBD2 covers 10 bases. This CDR3 spans 17 amino acids. Germline values: CDR1 SNHLY, CDR2 FYNNEI. The junction had 9 bases not matched to a gene; V was cut back by 5 bases and J by 1 base. The CDR3 region has the DNA TGTGCCAGCAGTAAACTAGTGGGGACTAGCGGCACAGATACGCAGTATTTT. Its protein is CASSKLVGTSGTDTQYF.

The chain recombines TRBV5-4 with TRBJ2-3, with D unresolved. Germline V CDR1 and CDR2: SGHNT, YYREEE (reference sequence). The V end was cut by 4 bases, the J end by 0 bases, with 18 bases between. The CDR3 is 17 amino acids. The chain's CDR3 is CASSLGPERSSTDTQYF. The CDR3 bases are TGTGCCAGCAGCCTGGGCCCGGAGCGAAGTAGCACAGATACGCAGTATTTT.

The rearrangement uses TRBV6-5 and TRBJ1-5; D is ambiguous. This CDR3 contains 12 residues. The germline CDR1 and CDR2 sequences are MNHEY and SVGAGI. Trimming cost V 6 bases and J 2 bases, with 5 bases left between them. The CDR3 region has the DNA TGTGCCAGCAGGGCGGGCAATCAGCCCCAGCATTTT. This sequence encodes CASRAGNQPQHF.

This chain connects TRBV29-1 to TRBJ2-7, with TRBD1 as a possible D gene (5 bases). This CDR3 comprises 13 residues. The V gene lost 2 bases and the J gene lost 3 bases, with 11 bases spanning the gap. Per germline, CDR1 SQVTM and CDR2 ANQGSEA. The CDR3 bases are TGCAGCGTTGAACCAGGGATCGGCTACGAGCAGTACTTC. As protein: CSVEPGIGYEQYF.

The J gene is TRBJ2-1, the V gene TRBV4-1; 8 nucleotides align to TRBD1. J was trimmed by 1 base and V by 1 base; bases with no gene match: 9. The CDR3 sequence is 18 residues long. Germline CDR1 is MGHRA and CDR2 is YSYEKL. The CDR3: CASSQAPGRTGSYNEQFF. CDR3 DNA: TGCGCCAGCAGCCAAGCTCCCGGCAGGACAGGGTCCTACAATGAGCAGTTCTTC.

This chain uses TRBV5-1 with TRBJ2-1, with a possible D match to TRBD2 (5 bases). Trimming pared 0 bases from V and 6 bases from J, leaving 7 bases between. The CDR3 totals 13 residues. Looked up from germline, CDR1 is SGHRS and CDR2 is YFSETQ. The DNA of the CDR3 is TGCGCCAGCAGCTTGGACAGCGGCAATGAGCAGTTCTTC. The encoded protein is CASSLDSGNEQFF.

This clone was seen a few times. The V gene is TRBV7-9, the J gene TRBJ2-7, with TRBD2 matching over 14 bases. The V gene end was trimmed by 5 bases and the J gene end by 1 base; junction bases not matched to a gene: 7. This CDR3 has 17 residues. Germline-derived CDR1 and CDR2 are SEHNR and FQNEAQ (reference sequence). The CDR3 protein is CASSPPGLAGGSYEQYF. The DNA for the CDR3 is TGTGCCAGCAGCCCCCCTGGACTAGCGGGAGGTTCCTACGAGCAGTACTTC. Using reference TRBV7-9 and TRBJ2-7 for the parts outside the CDR3, the full variable domain is DTGVSQNPRHKITKRGQNVTFRCDPISEHNRLYWYRQTLGQGPEFLTYFQNEAQLEKSRLLSDRFSAERPKGSFSTLEIQRTEQGDSAMYLCASSPPGLAGGSYEQYFGPGTRLTVT.

The V call is TRBV18, the J call TRBJ2-7; 8 bases fit TRBD2. CDR1 is KGHSH and CDR2 is LQKENI in the germline V gene. J was trimmed by 4 bases and V by 6 bases; bases with no gene match: 8. CDR3 size: 14 residues. The CDR3 is CASSLGSGGYEQYF. The DNA for the CDR3 is TGTGCCAGCTCCCTTGGGAGCGGGGGTTACGAGCAGTACTTC.

This clone has only one observation. The rearrangement uses TRBV5-4 and TRBJ2-3, with TRBD1 matching 7 bases. The CDR3 totals 14 residues. Unmatched junction bases numbered 4, after V lost 4 bases and J lost 2 bases. The V gene's germline CDR1 is SGHNT and CDR2 YYREEE (reference sequence). The CDR3 nucleotides are TGTGCCAGCAGCCCCCAGGGGGTCACAGATACGCAGTATTTT. Its translation: CASSPQGVTDTQYF.

This clone was counted between two and nine times. CDR3 residues: CASSLTGPGGTDTQYF. The CDR3 region has the DNA TGTGCCAGCAGCTTAACCGGCCCCGGGGGCACAGATACGCAGTATTTT. The chain uses TRBV11-2 and TRBJ2-3, with TRBD2 as a possible D gene (5 bases). This CDR3 comprises 16 residues. Germline V CDR1 and CDR2: SGHAT, FQNNGV. The V end was cut by 2 bases, the J end by 1 base, with 13 bases between.

This clone was observed a few times. J is TRBJ1-2 and V is TRBV6-5; D remains unclear. Trimming shortened V by 6 bases and J by 14 bases, and 28 bases separated the two germline ends. The germline V gene encodes CDR1 MNHEY and CDR2 SVGAGI. This CDR3 contains 15 residues. CDR3 sequence: CASSPLLRASMAKTF. CDR3 DNA: TGTGCCAGCAGCCCCCTCCTGCGGGCTTCTATGGCTAAAACCTTC.

This rearrangement joins TRBV7-8 to TRBJ2-2; 9 nucleotides agree with TRBD2. Losses at the gene ends were 2 bases for V and 2 bases for J; bases not matched to a gene: 6. CDR3 length: 17 residues. The germline V gene encodes CDR1 SGHVS and CDR2 FQNEAQ. The CDR3 region is CASSLSLLAGNTGELFF. The CDR3 nucleotides are TGTGCCAGCAGCTTATCCCTACTAGCGGGTAACACCGGGGAGCTGTTTTTT.

This chain connects TRBV6-6 to TRBJ2-6; tentatively, D is TRBD2 (6 bases). CDR3 length: 16 residues. Trimming took off 10 bases at V and 4 bases at J, with 20 bases between the two ends. Germline assignment: CDR1 MNHNY and CDR2 SVGAGI (reference sequence). The CDR3 DNA reads as TGTGCCACAACCGGGACTTGGGTATCGGGGGCCAACGTCCTGACTTTC. Translating gives CATTGTWVSGANVLTF.

The chain employs TRBV6-5 and TRBJ2-7; TRBD2 aligns across 11 bases. The CDR3 covers 14 residues. Germline loops: CDR1 MNHEY, CDR2 SVGAGI. The V gene end was trimmed by 6 bases and the J gene end by 2 bases; junction bases not matched to a gene: 3. The CDR3 protein is CASRRLAGTYEQYF. The CDR3 DNA follows: TGTGCCAGCAGAAGACTAGCGGGAACCTACGAGCAGTACTTC.

The chain has TRBV29-1 and TRBJ2-7, with 10 positions matching TRBD2. CDR1 is SQVTM, CDR2 ANQGSEA, per germline. V shed 6 bases and J 3 bases; nucleotides not matched to a gene: 5. The CDR3 sequence is 13 residues long. The CDR3 coding sequence is TGCAGCGTCGGACTAGCGGCAGACTACGAGCAGTACTTC. Translated, it gives CSVGLAADYEQYF.

V gene TRBV28 combines with J gene TRBJ2-7; the match to TRBD1 covers 7 bases. Germline V gives CDR1 MDHEN, CDR2 SYDVKM. Unmatched junction bases numbered 19, after V lost 3 bases and J lost 2 bases. This CDR3 comprises 19 residues. Here the CDR3 DNA reads TGTGCCAGCAGTTTCGACCGGGACAGTCCCTCTACTTCAACCTACGAGCAGTACTTC. Translation: CASSFDRDSPSTSTYEQYF.

This clone was counted only a few times. This chain joins TRBV7-9 and TRBJ2-7, with a tentative D call TRBD2 (5 bases). The V gene's germline CDR1 is SEHNR and CDR2 FQNEAQ (reference sequence). The CDR3 extends over 12 amino acids. The V and J ends lost 7 bases and 2 bases respectively, with 9 bases between them. The CDR3 DNA is TGTGCCAGCACCAAAGCGGCCTACGAGCAGTACTTC. Amino acid sequence: CASTKAAYEQYF.

The V call is TRBV21-1, the J call TRBJ2-1; the D call TRBD2 from the table was never checked on the DNA. TRBV21-1 is deemed a pseudogene. CDR3 length: 16 amino acids. In DNA, the CDR3 is TGTGCCAGCAGCAAAGCCGTCTGTAGCTCCTACAATGAGCAGTTCTTC. As protein: CASSKAVCSSYNEQFF.

Concerning this clone itself: At one boundary the junction diverges from the germline segment, which might be a read error. Other DNA sequences in this sample translate to the same CDR3. V and J are TRBV5-4 and TRBJ1-1; D is undetermined. This CDR3 has 14 residues. Germline V gene data show CDR1 as SGHNT and CDR2 as YYREEE (reference sequence). The chain's CDR3 is CASSEFLPVTEAFF. In DNA, the CDR3 is TGTGCCAGCAGCGAATTCTTACCGGTCACTGAAGCTTTCTTC.

The rearrangement links TRBV11-3 to TRBJ2-7; 8 nucleotides agree with TRBD2. Per the germline V gene, CDR1 is SGHNT and CDR2 is YENEEA. Trimming took 0 bases from V and 12 from J; bases not matched to a gene: 7. This CDR3 is 13 amino acids long. CDR3 sequence (DNA): TGTGCCAGCAGCTTAGATCCGGGAGGGACTCGGTACTTC. This translates into CASSLDPGGTRYF.

By sample fraction, this clone is large. The gene calls are TRBV6-1 and TRBJ1-3, with TRBD1 identical over 7 bases. The V gene end was trimmed by 5 bases and the J gene end by 4 bases; junction bases not matched to a gene: 5. The CDR3 extends over 14 amino acids. Germline CDR1 and CDR2: MNHNS and SASEGT. CDR3 in amino acids: CASSIDRAGNTIYF. The CDR3 nucleotides are TGTGCCAGCAGTATTGACAGGGCCGGAAACACCATATATTTT.

V is TRBV13 and J is TRBJ1-1, with a possible D match to TRBD1 (6 bases). Trimming cost V 3 bases and J 5 bases, with 16 bases left between them. In germline, CDR1 is PRHDT, CDR2 FYEKMQ (reference sequence). The CDR3 sequence is 15 residues long. In DNA, the CDR3 is TGTGCCAGCAGCTTGTTTCAGGGGAAAGGGACTGAAGCTTTCTTT. It is translated as CASSLFQGKGTEAFF.

The chain recombines TRBV9 with TRBJ2-3; 8 bases fit TRBD2. V was clipped by 0 bases and J by 6 bases; unmatched bases: 6. The CDR3 is made up of 15 amino acids. Germline CDR1 and CDR2: SGDLS and YYNGEE. CDR3: CASSVGAGAGDTQYF. The CDR3 nucleotides are TGTGCCAGCAGCGTAGGAGCGGGGGCAGGGGATACGCAGTATTTT.